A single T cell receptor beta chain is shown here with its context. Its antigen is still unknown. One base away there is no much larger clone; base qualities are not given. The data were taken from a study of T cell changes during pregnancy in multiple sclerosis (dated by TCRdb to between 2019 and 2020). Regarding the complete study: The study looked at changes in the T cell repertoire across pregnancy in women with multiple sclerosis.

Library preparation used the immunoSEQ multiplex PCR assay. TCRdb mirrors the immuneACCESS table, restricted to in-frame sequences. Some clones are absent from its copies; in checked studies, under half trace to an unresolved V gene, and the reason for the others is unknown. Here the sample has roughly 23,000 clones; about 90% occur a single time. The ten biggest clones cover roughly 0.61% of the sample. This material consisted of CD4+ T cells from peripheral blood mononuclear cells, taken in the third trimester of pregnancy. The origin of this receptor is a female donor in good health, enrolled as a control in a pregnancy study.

The CDR3 corresponds to CASSFGGSKNIQYF. The nucleotide sequence is given as TGTGCCAGCAGCTTCGGGGGAAGCAAAAACATTCAGTACTTC. The chain employs TRBV7-3 and TRBJ2-4, with TRBD2 tentatively as D gene (6 bases match). V loses 3 bases, J loses 3 bases, and the germline ends lie 9 bases apart. The cysteine opens and the phenylalanine closes a CDR3 of 14 amino acids. The kept DNA is CDR3 alone, 42 bases in frame from the first base. The germline V gene yields SGHTA for CDR1 and FQGTGA for CDR2.